Each of the 27 T cell receptor beta chains below was sequenced from the same sample in a study of radiation and T cells in renal cell carcinoma. Described time point: blood 2 weeks post-SBRT. Documented treatment: 15 Gy SBRT to primary tumor, nephrectomy 4 weeks later. Method: immunoSEQ multiplex PCR; TCRdb's copy keeps in-frame clones and lacks some. The table lists 100,000 to 150,000 clones, roughly four fifths of them singletons. The material sequenced was blood, taken from a patient whose treatment included radiotherapy and nephrectomy. The receptors shown here come from a man in his fifties with renal cell carcinoma.

The chain is built from TRBV7-6 and TRBJ1-1; a weak D match, TRBD1 (5 bases). Trimming left V 1 base short and J 6 bases short, with 9 bases between. From germline, CDR1 is SGHVS and CDR2 FNYEAQ. The CDR3 contains 13 residues. CDR3 coding DNA: TGTGCCAGCAGCTTAGAGAGGGGAGCTGAAGCTTTCTTT. This codes for CASSLERGAEAFF. Looking up the rest from reference TRBV7-6 and TRBJ1-1 gives the full variable domain: GAGVSQSPRYKVTKRGQDVALRCDPISGHVSLYWYRQALGQGPEFLTYFNYEAQQDKSGLPNDRFSAERPEGSISTLTIQRTEQRDSAMYRCASSLERGAEAFFGQGTRLTVV.

This rearrangement joins TRBV28 to TRBJ1-2; possible D gene TRBD1, 5 bases. Trimming cost V 3 bases and J 2 bases, with 16 bases left between them. This CDR3 region has 16 residues. Germline assignment: CDR1 MDHEN and CDR2 SYDVKM. CDR3 coding DNA: TGTGCCAGCAGTTTCCTGAGCTCGGGGGGAAACTATGGCTACACCTTC. It codes for CASSFLSSGGNYGYTF.

The V gene is TRBV30, the J gene TRBJ1-2; D is uncertain. The germline gives CDR1 GTSNPN, CDR2 SVGIG (reference sequence). The V end was cut by 2 bases, the J end by 2 bases, with 15 bases between. CDR3 length: 15 residues. CDR3 residues: CAWSLGGSGNYGYTF. CDR3 nucleotides: TGTGCCTGGAGTTTAGGCGGATCCGGGAACTATGGCTACACCTTC.

This chain connects TRBV6-5 to TRBJ1-3, with a tentative D call TRBD1 (6 bases). Germline CDR1 MNHEY, CDR2 SVGAGI. The CDR3 extends over 15 amino acids. Trimming stripped 0 bases from V and 4 bases from J, with 10 bases between. This CDR3 reads CASSYSIGGGNTIYF. CDR3 sequence (DNA): TGTGCCAGCAGTTACTCGATCGGGGGCGGAAACACCATATATTTT.

The gene calls are TRBV19 and TRBJ2-5, with D unresolved. The germline V gene encodes CDR1 LNHDA and CDR2 SQIVND (reference sequence). The germline V and J ends were trimmed by 5 bases and 3 bases, with 7 bases remaining between them. The CDR3 is 12 amino acids. The CDR3 DNA is TGTGCCAGTAGTTCCCAGGAAGAGACCCAGTACTTC. It encodes CASSSQEETQYF.

The chain recombines TRBV4-1 with TRBJ2-5, with no clear D. Trimming cost V 0 bases and J 2 bases, with 10 bases left between them. CDR1 and CDR2 (germline): MGHRA, YSYEKL. This CDR3 comprises 15 residues. The CDR3 spells CASSQDIRIQETQYF. The CDR3 bases are TGCGCCAGCAGCCAAGATATACGGATACAAGAGACCCAGTACTTC.

This chain uses TRBV11-2 with TRBJ1-2; D ambiguous. The CDR3 is 12 amino acids. V was trimmed by 5 bases and J by 4 bases, leaving 8 bases between them. Germline assignment: CDR1 SGHAT and CDR2 FQNNGV. CDR3 nucleotides: TGTGCCAGCAGCCCCGGGGTCTATGGCTACACCTTC. The encoded protein is CASSPGVYGYTF.

The gene calls are TRBV28 and TRBJ2-7; 8 bases align to TRBD1. The CDR3 consists of 15 residues. The germline V gene encodes CDR1 MDHEN and CDR2 SYDVKM. Unmatched junction bases numbered 7, after V lost 6 bases and J lost 0 bases. The CDR3 DNA sequence: TGTGCCAGCAGCTGGGACAGGTTGAGCTCCTACGAGCAGTACTTC. The encoded protein is CASSWDRLSSYEQYF.

This sequence joins TRBV30 and TRBJ2-1, with TRBD2 identical over 9 bases. Per the germline V gene, CDR1 is GTSNPN and CDR2 is SVGIG (reference sequence). The CDR3 contains 16 residues. V lost 5 bases, J lost 8 bases, and 16 bases stayed unmatched. The CDR3 nucleotides read TGTGCCTGGTCCAGTCATTCTAGCGGGATAGGGTATGAGCAGTTCTTC. This encodes CAWSSHSSGIGYEQFF.

The chain links TRBV5-1 to TRBJ2-5, with a weak D call TRBD2 (6 bases). The germline V and J ends were trimmed by 7 bases and 2 bases, with 12 bases remaining between them. The CDR3 sequence is 13 residues long. Germline V gene sequence: CDR1 SGHRS, CDR2 YFSETQ. The CDR3 loop reads CASGVGSQETQYF. CDR3 DNA sequence: TGCGCCAGCGGGGTCGGGAGTCAAGAGACCCAGTACTTC.

The rearrangement joins TRBV6-1 to TRBJ2-5, with TRBD2 matching over 9 bases. After removal of 2 bases from V and 1 base from J, the junction contained 5 bases not matched to a gene. The CDR3 is 16 residues long. Per the germline V gene, CDR1 is MNHNS and CDR2 is SASEGT. The CDR3, as DNA: TGTGCCAGCAGTGAAACCAGGCGGGGGGGCCAAGAGACCCAGTACTTC. Its translation: CASSETRRGGQETQYF.

V usage is TRBV5-1 and J usage is TRBJ2-1; possibly TRBD2 for D (5 bases). V lost 4 bases, J lost 6 bases, and 11 bases lay in between. Germline values: CDR1 SGHRS, CDR2 YFSETQ. The CDR3 sequence is 13 residues long. CDR3 in amino acids: CASSMSGSNEQFF. CDR3 nucleotide sequence: TGCGCCAGCAGCATGTCGGGGTCCAATGAGCAGTTCTTC.

This sequence joins TRBV5-4 and TRBJ1-1, with D tentatively TRBD1 (5 bases). V was pared by 3 bases and J by 0 bases, with 6 bases between. CDR1 SGHNT and CDR2 YYREEE come from the germline V gene (reference sequence). CDR3 length: 13 residues. The CDR3 sequence is CASSSTVNTEAFF. The CDR3 bases are TGTGCCAGCAGCTCGACAGTGAACACTGAAGCTTTCTTT. Combining the CDR3 with reference TRBV5-4 and TRBJ1-1 gives the whole variable domain ETGVTQSPTHLIKTRGQQVTLRCSSQSGHNTVSWYQQALGQGPQFIFQYYREEENGRGNFPPRFSGLQFPNYSSELNVNALELDDSALYLCASSSTVNTEAFFGQGTRLTVV.

The chain is built from TRBV5-1 and TRBJ2-1; 10 bases line up with TRBD2. The germline V gene encodes CDR1 SGHRS and CDR2 YFSETQ. CDR3 length: 15 residues. V trimming: 4 bases; J trimming: 7 bases; junction bases outside the gene matches: 8. In DNA form, the CDR3 reads TGCGCCAGCAGCCGCTTTCCTAGCGGGAGTAATGAGCAGTTCTTC. Translation gives CASSRFPSGSNEQFF.

The CDR3: CASRGSMTGVTGELFF. As DNA, the CDR3 is TGTGCCAGCAGAGGCTCTATGACAGGGGTTACCGGGGAGCTGTTTTTT. The gene calls are TRBV9 and TRBJ2-2; 8 bases fit TRBD1. J was trimmed by 5 bases and V by 5 bases; bases with no gene match: 11. The CDR3 spans 16 residues. The germline gives CDR1 SGDLS, CDR2 YYNGEE.

V is TRBV18 and J is TRBJ2-3; perhaps TRBD1 as D (6 bases). Deletions cut 0 bases from V and 4 bases from J, with 17 bases between. The germline V gene has CDR1 KGHSH and CDR2 LQKENI. CDR3 length: 17 residues. The CDR3, as DNA: TGTGCCAGCTCACCACCCTCGACGGAAAAGGGGGCAGATACGCAGTATTTT. It is translated as CASSPPSTEKGADTQYF.

Only one count was recorded for this clone. The chain employs TRBV7-9 and TRBJ1-3; D call uncertain. The ends were cut back, 1 base at V and 3 bases at J, with 13 bases in the middle. Germline CDR1 SEHNR, CDR2 FQNEAQ (reference sequence). This CDR3 comprises 16 residues. CDR3 residues: CASSLDWSVSGNTIYF. The CDR3 region has the DNA TGTGCCAGCAGCTTAGATTGGTCGGTCAGTGGAAACACCATATATTTT.

The CDR3 here is CASSAAAYEQYF. The DNA of the CDR3 is TGTGCCAGCAGCGCAGCGGCCTACGAGCAGTACTTC. The chain carries TRBV13 and TRBJ2-7; the D gene is possibly TRBD2 (5 bases). The germline V gene encodes CDR1 PRHDT and CDR2 FYEKMQ (reference sequence). With 5 bases removed from V and 2 bases from J, the gap between germline ends came to 7 bases. The CDR3 contains 12 residues.

The chain employs TRBV2 and TRBJ1-4; D not resolved. This CDR3 comprises 13 residues. CDR1 is SNHLY, CDR2 FYNNEI, per germline. Trimming left V 5 bases short and J 5 bases short, with 9 bases between. Here the CDR3 reads CASSLNCNEKLFF. CDR3 nucleotide sequence: TGTGCCAGCAGTTTAAATTGCAATGAAAAACTGTTTTTT.

This clone has only one observation. This chain uses TRBV6-6 with TRBJ2-5; TRBD2 matches at 13 bases. Germline assignment: CDR1 MNHNY and CDR2 SVGAGI (reference sequence). The J segment lost 5 bases and the V segment lost 5 bases, leaving 8 bases of the junction unmatched. The CDR3 contains 16 residues. The CDR3 bases are TGTGCCAGCAGTGCGGGACTAGCGGGATCGGGGGAGACCCAGTACTTC. It codes for CASSAGLAGSGETQYF.

This clone has just a few counts. V gene TRBV10-3 combines with J gene TRBJ1-5; no firm D call. Germline CDR1 ENHRY, CDR2 SYGVKD. Trimming cost V 2 bases and J 3 bases, with 8 bases left between them. The length of the CDR3 is 14 residues. The CDR3 sequence is CAISERDSNQPQHF. Here the CDR3 DNA reads TGTGCCATCAGTGAGAGGGATTCCAATCAGCCCCAGCATTTT.

This sequence joins TRBV18 and TRBJ1-6; D possibly corresponds to TRBD1 (5 bases). The CDR3 extends over 16 amino acids. Looked up from germline, CDR1 is KGHSH and CDR2 is LQKENI. V was clipped by 4 bases and J by 4 bases, with 14 bases between them. This chain's CDR3 is CASSQASTAYNSPLHF. The DNA for the CDR3 is TGTGCCAGCTCACAAGCGTCGACAGCTTATAATTCACCCCTCCACTTT. Drawing the rest from reference TRBV18 and TRBJ1-6, the complete variable domain is NAGVMQNPRHLVRRRGQEARLRCSPMKGHSHVYWYRQLPEEGLKFMVYLQKENIIDESGMPKERFSAEFPKEGPSILRIQQVVRGDSAAYFCASSQASTAYNSPLHFGNGTRLTVT.

The J gene is TRBJ2-3, the V gene TRBV19; D call uncertain. The CDR3 runs 11 residues. V was clipped by 7 bases and J by 8 bases, with 10 bases between them. Germline CDR1 is LNHDA and CDR2 is SQIVND (reference sequence). CDR3 DNA sequence: TGTGCCAGTAAGGGTCTCGGTACGCAGTATTTT. Amino acids: CASKGLGTQYF. Based on the CDR3 plus reference TRBV19 and TRBJ2-3, the full variable domain is DGGITQSPKYLFRKEGQNVTLSCEQNLNHDAMYWYRQDPGQGLRLIYYSQIVNDFQKGDIAEGYSVSREKKESFPLTVTSAQKNPTAFYLCASKGLGTQYFGPGTRLTVL.

The genes are TRBV19 and TRBJ2-6; D gene ambiguous. The CDR3 runs 16 residues. V lost 4 bases, J lost 0 bases, and 10 bases lay in between. Germline V gene data show CDR1 as LNHDA and CDR2 as SQIVND (reference sequence). The CDR3 loop reads CASSNSVSSGANVLTF. As DNA, the CDR3 is TGTGCCAGTAGTAACAGCGTGAGCTCTGGGGCCAACGTCCTGACTTTC. The full variable domain, completed using reference TRBV19 and TRBJ2-6, is DGGITQSPKYLFRKEGQNVTLSCEQNLNHDAMYWYRQDPGQGLRLIYYSQIVNDFQKGDIAEGYSVSREKKESFPLTVTSAQKNPTAFYLCASSNSVSSGANVLTFGAGSRLTVL.

A few counts support this clone. CDR3 loop: CASSQSGDTQYF. In nucleotides, the CDR3 is TGTGCCAGCAGCCAAAGCGGGGATACGCAGTATTTT. The chain is built from TRBV4-2 and TRBJ2-3; the D gene is possibly TRBD2 (6 bases). Germline V gives CDR1 LGHNA, CDR2 YNFKEQ. V shed 2 bases and J shed 6 bases, with 6 bases lying between them. The CDR3 contains 12 residues.

The chain is built from TRBV30 and TRBJ1-2; the D is unclear. Germline CDR1 GTSNPN, CDR2 SVGIG (reference sequence). The CDR3 contains 13 residues. Trimming shortened V by 0 bases and J by 4 bases, and 9 bases separated the two germline ends. The CDR3 reads CAWSVGQSYGYTF. The CDR3 nucleotides read TGTGCCTGGAGTGTAGGGCAGTCCTATGGCTACACCTTC.

The chain has TRBV7-3 and TRBJ2-5; tentative D call: TRBD2 (7 bases). Trimming cost V 1 base and J 4 bases, with 13 bases left between them. Germline V gives CDR1 SGHTA, CDR2 FQGTGA. The CDR3 extends over 15 amino acids. The CDR3 sequence: CASSLNGGGLETQYF. CDR3 bases: TGTGCCAGCAGCTTAAACGGCGGGGGCCTAGAGACCCAGTACTTC. Combining the CDR3 with reference TRBV7-3 and TRBJ2-5 gives the whole variable domain GAGVSQTPSNKVTEKGKYVELRCDPISGHTALYWYRQSLGQGPEFLIYFQGTGAADDSGLPNDRFFAVRPEGSVSTLKIQRTERGDSAVYLCASSLNGGGLETQYFGPGTRLLVL.